The T cell receptor beta chain described here comes from a study of T cell repertoires in cytomegalovirus infection. On the study more broadly: CMV infection together with matching HLA type was indicated by public TCR beta signatures. Study-wide points: The response measured ex vivo was dominated by TCR beta clonotypes (HLA-C-restricted and CMV-specific). Summed frequency of shared TCR beta families picked out CMV carriers who also had the relevant HLA.

A single record per CDR3 protein comes from TCRdb applying MiXCR to the reads. The sample consists of a few hundred thousand distinct CDR3 sequences, approximately 17% of them appearing once. About this clonotype: No antigen is known for it.

Per the germline V gene, CDR1 is MGHDK and CDR2 is SYGVNS. There are 14 residues in the CDR3. J was trimmed by 6 bases and V by 0 bases; bases with no gene match: 3. Sequenced sample: CD8+ T cells from PBMCs. The clonotype comes from a human donor in good health (CMV status not recorded). Some clones in this sample may be carry-over from other donors' samples. The V and J genes are TRBV25-1 and TRBJ2-3, with 7 nucleotides matching TRBD1. The CDR3 loop is CASSEYGRGDTQYF. The DNA of the CDR3 is TGTGCCAGCAGTGAATACGGCAGGGGGGATACGCAGTATTTT.